Listed here are 17 T cell receptor beta chains from one sample, sequenced in a study of regulatory T cells in long-lasting Graves disease (dated by TCRdb to the early 2020s). Receptors were amplified or captured by multiplex PCR. Sequencing was performed on an Illumina HiSeq 4000. CDR3 regions were amplified by Arm-PCR with iRepertoire HTBI primers to construct TCR beta libraries. TCRdb redid the processing of the public reads, applying fastp at Q25 and MiXCR, and retained in-frame beta chains. Under each unique CDR3 protein, matching rows form one entry showing the most common genes and DNA. The table for this sample lists 540,000 or so distinct CDR3 sequences; around an eighth of them were counted only once. The top ten clones comprise 10% of the sample. This specimen's time point label, interpreted: newly diagnosed GD, antithyroid drugs for less than 3 months. For both TCR sequencing and RNA sequencing, RNA was extracted from PBMCs in TRIzol.

The same data also contributed to another study, on T cells in Graves' hyperthyroidism and ophthalmopathy.

The specimen comprised peripheral blood mononuclear cells (PBMCs), sampled at new diagnosis, from a patient treated with antithyroid drugs. These receptors all come from a man younger than 40 with Graves disease. Donor details come from another sample of the same person, matched by shared clones.

The V and J genes are TRBV10-3 and TRBJ2-5, with D possibly matching TRBD2 (5 bases). The CDR3 totals 12 residues. Deletions cut 10 bases from V and 5 bases from J, with 14 bases between. Germline values: CDR1 ENHRY, CDR2 SYGVKD. The CDR3, as DNA: TGTGCCACCACGGAAGGAGGCGAGACCCAGTACTTC. It yields the protein CATTEGGETQYF.

V gene TRBV27 combines with J gene TRBJ2-1; 10 bases match TRBD2. From germline, CDR1 is MNHEY and CDR2 SMNVEV (reference sequence). There are 14 residues in the CDR3. The V gene end was trimmed by 7 bases and the J gene end by 7 bases; junction bases not matched to a gene: 7. The CDR3, as DNA: TGTGCCAGCAATAGACTAGCGGGCCCAAATGAGCAGTTCTTC. It encodes CASNRLAGPNEQFF.

The gene calls are TRBV18 and TRBJ1-4; D call uncertain. The CDR3 spans 15 residues. Germline loops: CDR1 KGHSH, CDR2 LQKENI. V was cut by 2 bases and J by 3 bases, with 10 bases left in between. CDR3 coding DNA: TGTGCCAGCTCACCAGCGGCAGGATCTAATGAAAAACTGTTTTTT. Translation gives CASSPAAGSNEKLFF.

This clonotype was recorded many times. The chain recombines TRBV11-3 with TRBJ2-1; 10 positions match TRBD2. Germline CDR1 and CDR2: SGHNT and YENEEA. The CDR3 length is 16 residues. V shed 5 bases, J shed 7 bases, and the junction held 11 bases outside the gene matches. The CDR3 DNA reads as TGTGCCAGCAGCCCATCAGCGGGAGGGCCCTTGAATGAGCAGTTCTTC. Its translation: CASSPSAGGPLNEQFF.

The rearrangement joins TRBV5-4 to TRBJ2-2; 8 bases align to TRBD2. Germline CDR1 is SGHNT and CDR2 is YYREEE (reference sequence). This CDR3 is 15 amino acids long. V shed 1 base and J 9 bases; nucleotides not matched to a gene: 8. CDR3: CASSLWGTSHRELFF. Here the CDR3 DNA reads TGTGCCAGCAGCTTGTGGGGGACTAGTCACCGGGAGCTGTTTTTT. Drawing the rest from reference TRBV5-4 and TRBJ2-2, the complete variable domain is ETGVTQSPTHLIKTRGQQVTLRCSSQSGHNTVSWYQQALGQGPQFIFQYYREEENGRGNFPPRFSGLQFPNYSSELNVNALELDDSALYLCASSLWGTSHRELFFGEGSRLTVL.

This clonotype occurred once. V and J are TRBV20-1 and TRBJ2-2, with 9 positions matching TRBD2. The CDR3 has 16 amino acids. Per germline, CDR1 DFQATT and CDR2 SNEGSKA (reference sequence). After removal of 0 bases from V and 1 base from J, the junction contained 3 bases not matched to a gene. The DNA for the CDR3 is TGCAGTGCTAGAGATCTTAGCGGGAGGAACACCGGGGAGCTGTTTTTT. It codes for CSARDLSGRNTGELFF.

The CDR3 reads CASSYGASTEAFF. In DNA, the CDR3 is TGCGCCAGCAGCTATGGGGCGAGTACTGAAGCTTTCTTT. V is TRBV5-1 and J is TRBJ1-1; D is perhaps TRBD1 (5 bases). Trimming cost V 3 bases and J 5 bases, with 11 bases left between them. Germline values: CDR1 SGHRS, CDR2 YFSETQ. CDR3 length: 13 amino acids.

This clonotype was counted ten times or more. The rearrangement links TRBV12-3 or TRBV12-4 to TRBJ2-1, with D tentatively TRBD1 (6 bases). The V and J ends lost 2 bases and 3 bases respectively, with 11 bases between them. The CDR3 consists of 15 residues. CDR3 region: CASSLMGQVYNEQFF. The CDR3 coding sequence is TGTGCCAGCAGTTTAATGGGACAAGTCTACAATGAGCAGTTCTTC.

The rearrangement joins TRBV6-5 to TRBJ2-1; D uncertain. The ends were cut back, 4 bases at V and 5 bases at J, with 12 bases in the middle. CDR1 is MNHEY and CDR2 is SVGAGI in the germline V gene. The CDR3 is 14 amino acids. The CDR3 region is CASSSLRHDNEQFF. The CDR3 region has the DNA TGTGCCAGCAGTTCCCTACGACACGACAATGAGCAGTTCTTC.

In its sample, this clonotype was seen many times. The chain combines TRBV2 with TRBJ1-5; the D is unclear. CDR1 is SNHLY and CDR2 is FYNNEI in the germline V gene. V dropped 7 bases and J dropped 3 bases, with 13 bases sitting between them. The CDR3 is 14 residues long. The CDR3 region is CASTSANYNQPQHF. The CDR3 DNA sequence: TGTGCCAGCACTTCCGCGAACTACAATCAGCCCCAGCATTTT.

This sequence joins TRBV5-4 and TRBJ2-1; 11 bases fit TRBD2. J lost 9 bases, V lost 9 bases, and 11 bases had no gene match. CDR1 is SGHNT and CDR2 is YYREEE in the germline V gene (reference sequence). The CDR3 has 14 residues. CDR3 residues: CATTGGSGRGEQFF. CDR3 coding DNA: TGTGCCACCACAGGTGGTAGCGGGAGGGGTGAGCAGTTCTTC.

This clonotype appeared a few times. V is TRBV18 and J is TRBJ1-2; 8 nucleotides line up with TRBD1. With 2 bases clipped from V and 5 bases from J, the junction kept 7 bases outside the gene matches. Germline CDR1 KGHSH, CDR2 LQKENI. The CDR3 length is 15 residues. This CDR3 reads CASSPGTGPNYGYTF. The CDR3 DNA sequence: TGTGCCAGCTCACCAGGGACAGGTCCAAATTATGGCTACACCTTC.

Comment on this clonotype: A read error may produce the germline difference seen at one junction end. V usage is TRBV24-1 and J usage is TRBJ2-7, with a possible D match to TRBD1 (7 bases). Germline V CDR1 and CDR2: KGHDR, SFDVKD. This CDR3 is 14 amino acids long. The CDR3 sequence is CASRVEGASGEQYF. The DNA for the CDR3 is TGTGCCTCCAGGGTGGAGGGGGCCTCAGGGGAGCAGTACTTC.

This clonotype turned up a few times. The chain couples TRBV24-1 to TRBJ2-3; no reliable D call. The CDR3 has 12 residues. V was pared by 4 bases and J by 3 bases, with 4 bases between. The germline gives CDR1 KGHDR, CDR2 SFDVKD. The CDR3 sequence is CATSDITDTQYF. The CDR3 nucleotides read TGTGCCACCAGTGACATTACAGATACGCAGTATTTT.

In this sample, this clonotype turned up many times. The chain combines TRBV12-3 or TRBV12-4 with TRBJ2-1; D unclear. Trimming removed 6 bases from V and 3 bases from J, with 15 bases in between. This CDR3 is 15 amino acids long. Here the CDR3 reads CASSPNRFFYNEQFF. The CDR3 DNA is TGTGCCAGCAGCCCTAACAGATTCTTCTACAATGAGCAGTTCTTC.

The rearrangement joins TRBV30 to TRBJ1-3, with no clear D. V dropped 3 bases and J dropped 0 bases, with 12 bases sitting between them. The CDR3 is made up of 15 amino acids. CDR1 and CDR2 (germline): GTSNPN, SVGIG (reference sequence). The CDR3 nucleotides read TGTGCCTGGAGCACCGGAGGTTCCTCTGGAAACACCATATATTTT. Its translation: CAWSTGGSSGNTIYF.

This clonotype was found many times. J is TRBJ1-1 and V is TRBV18, with D unresolved. The length of the CDR3 is 13 residues. The ends were cut back, 3 bases at V and 11 bases at J, with 16 bases in the middle. CDR1 is KGHSH, CDR2 LQKENI, per germline. The DNA of the CDR3 is TGTGCCAGCTCACCTACACGGGAATCCTCTGCTTTCTTT. Translated: CASSPTRESSAFF.